This T cell receptor beta chain originates from a study of CD8+ T cells in alopecia areata. Turning to the study itself: Treated patients received oral tofacitinib, 5 to 10 mg twice daily. Tofacitinib treatment spanned 6 to 18 months, with 6 months off drug afterward. Whole-study findings and limits: Higher clonality and more expanded CD8+ clones appeared in lesional than normal scalp.

Turning to this clone: Its antigen is not known.

Trimming cost V 7 bases and J 5 bases; bases outside gene matches: 5. CDR1 is LNHDA and CDR2 is SQIVND in the germline V gene (reference sequence). The CDR3 sequence is 13 residues long. From PBMCs, CD4+ and CD8+ T cells were sorted. RNA was extracted and reverse transcribed into cDNA as the sequencing template. Sequencing used immunoSEQ multiplex PCR; TCRdb keeps in-frame clones, though not all of them. In the table there are 110,000 to 150,000 clones, around three fifths of which are singletons. The TCR was taken from a human donor with alopecia areata. Specimen: CD4+ T cells sorted from blood, collected at week 0. The J gene is TRBJ2-1, the V gene TRBV19; 7 bases agree with TRBD2. CDR3 nucleotide sequence: TGTGCCAGTAAGGAGGCGGGGGACAATGAGCAGTTCTTC. It translates to CASKEAGDNEQFF.